The 25 T cell receptor beta chains below all came from one sample that was sequenced in a study of early T cells in non-severe SARS-CoV-2 infection. TCRdb re-called the 5' RACE reads with MiXCR, one entry per CDR3 protein. The sample carries 25,000 to 40,000 distinct CDR3 sequences, roughly 5.7% recorded once. The sequenced sample consisted of whole blood. Receptors originate from an adult who was a healthcare worker with PCR-confirmed SARS-CoV-2 infection or an uninfected control (not recorded which).

This clonotype was counted only a few times. The V gene is TRBV18, the J gene TRBJ1-4; D may be TRBD1 (5 bases). The V and J ends lost 3 bases and 10 bases respectively, with 15 bases between them. Germline CDR1 KGHSH, CDR2 LQKENI. The CDR3 spans 14 residues. The CDR3 region is CASSPKGDGGKLFF. The CDR3 DNA reads as TGTGCCAGCTCACCTAAAGGGGACGGAGGAAAACTGTTTTTT.

In its sample, this clonotype was seen many times. The chain employs TRBV7-2 and TRBJ1-4; 7 nucleotides agree with TRBD1. CDR3 length: 15 amino acids. Germline CDR1 and CDR2: SGHTA and FQGNSA. V trimming: 5 bases; J trimming: 6 bases; junction bases outside the gene matches: 9. CDR3 nucleotide sequence: TGTGCCAGCAGCCCACGACAGGGAGGGGATGAAAAACTGTTTTTT. Protein sequence: CASSPRQGGDEKLFF.

A word on this clonotype: This may be a read error, as it is one base from a much larger clone. The chain has TRBV4-2 and TRBJ1-6; D may be TRBD1 (5 bases). With 4 bases removed from V and 4 bases from J, the gap between germline ends came to 11 bases. Germline V lookup: CDR1 LGHNA, CDR2 YNFKEQ. The CDR3 runs 15 residues. For the CDR3, the DNA is TGTGCCAGCAGCCGAGATCAGGGTTATAATTCACCCCTCCACTTT. It encodes CASSRDQGYNSPLHF.

This clonotype was detected ten times or more. This sequence joins TRBV4-2 and TRBJ1-1, with 10 nucleotides matching TRBD1. V dropped 5 bases and J dropped 3; count of bases not matched to a gene: 6. Per the germline V gene, CDR1 is LGHNA and CDR2 is YNFKEQ. The length of the CDR3 is 15 residues. CDR3 residues: CASSLTGTGDTEAFF. The CDR3, as DNA: TGTGCCAGCAGCTTGACTGGGACAGGGGACACTGAAGCTTTCTTT.

At least ten counts were recorded for this clonotype. The V call is TRBV7-8, the J call TRBJ2-4, with 11 bases fitting TRBD2. Germline CDR1 is SGHVS and CDR2 is FQNEAQ. This CDR3 spans 19 amino acids. The trim removed 5 bases at V and 3 bases at J, leaving 15 bases unmatched. The DNA for the CDR3 is TGTGCCAGCAGCCCCTATCGTATACTAGCGGGAGTTGACAAAAACATTCAGTACTTC. Amino acid sequence: CASSPYRILAGVDKNIQYF.

The chain carries TRBV12-3 or TRBV12-4 and TRBJ2-7; D gene ambiguous. The CDR3 runs to 11 residues. Trimming shortened V by 5 bases and J by 7 bases, and 9 bases separated the two germline ends. The DNA of the CDR3 is TGTGCCAGCAGTACCAGGTGGGAGCAGTACTTC. This gives the protein CASSTRWEQYF.

This clonotype was recorded at least ten times. The chain couples TRBV12-3 or TRBV12-4 to TRBJ2-3, with D unresolved. The V gene lost 5 bases and the J gene lost 4 bases, with 13 bases spanning the gap. The CDR3 consists of 14 residues. The CDR3 DNA is TGTGCCAGCAGTCCGTCCCACATGGCAGATACGCAGTATTTT. This gives the protein CASSPSHMADTQYF.

The chain employs TRBV29-1 and TRBJ2-1, with D hard to call. Per germline, CDR1 SQVTM and CDR2 ANQGSEA. CDR3 size: 13 residues. V lost 6 bases to trimming and J lost 10 bases, with 19 bases between them. The CDR3 nucleotides are TGCAGCGTCGCATCGGCAGCCGGGTCGGAGCAGTTCTTC. This translates into CSVASAAGSEQFF.

This rearrangement joins TRBV12-3 or TRBV12-4 to TRBJ2-3, with D uncertain. The length of the CDR3 is 15 residues. Deletions cut 6 bases from V and 1 base from J, with 14 bases between. The chain's CDR3 is CASSPREIGTDTQYF. In DNA, the CDR3 is TGTGCCAGCAGCCCTAGGGAAATCGGCACAGATACGCAGTATTTT.

This rearrangement joins TRBV7-9 to TRBJ1-2; D is perhaps TRBD1 (5 bases). Trimming took off 5 bases at V and 1 base at J, with 14 bases between the two ends. CDR3 length equals 15 residues. Germline-derived CDR1 and CDR2 are SEHNR and FQNEAQ (reference sequence). DNA for the CDR3: TGTGCCAGCAGCACCCGGGACGCGTTTAACTATGGCTACACCTTC. Its protein product is CASSTRDAFNYGYTF.

This clonotype came up many times. This chain connects TRBV29-1 to TRBJ1-1, with 12 positions matching TRBD1. Germline trimming cut 6 bases from V and 4 bases from J; bases unmatched to any gene: 9. The CDR3 sequence is 15 residues long. Germline V gene sequence: CDR1 SQVTM, CDR2 ANQGSEA. CDR3 sequence reads: CSVNGDRGHSTEAFF. The CDR3 nucleotides read TGCAGCGTGAACGGGGACAGGGGGCACAGCACTGAAGCTTTCTTT. Filled out from reference TRBV29-1 and TRBJ1-1, the complete variable domain reads SAVISQKPSRDICQRGTSLTIQCQVDSQVTMMFWYRQQPGQSLTLIATANQGSEATYESGFVIDKFPISRPNLTFSTLTVSNMSPEDSSIYLCSVNGDRGHSTEAFFGQGTRLTVV.

This clonotype was recorded at least ten times. This chain joins TRBV28 and TRBJ2-1; D perhaps matches TRBD1 (5 bases). Germline CDR1 and CDR2: MDHEN and SYDVKM. The CDR3 consists of 13 residues. V lost 4 bases, J lost 7 bases, and 11 bases lay in between. The DNA for the CDR3 is TGTGCCAGCAGTTCGACAGTGTTAAATGAGCAGTTCTTC. Its protein product is CASSSTVLNEQFF.

A few counts support this clonotype. This rearrangement joins TRBV25-1 to TRBJ2-6, with 8 bases that match TRBD1. The CDR3 has 18 amino acids. Trimming removed 4 bases from V and 1 base from J; junction bases left unmatched: 9. Germline lookup yields CDR1 MGHDK and CDR2 SYGVNS. The CDR3 protein is CASSARQGIQSGANVLTF. CDR3 DNA sequence: TGTGCCAGCAGTGCCAGACAGGGGATTCAATCTGGGGCCAACGTCCTGACTTTC.

This clonotype has a handful of counts. This rearrangement joins TRBV7-3 to TRBJ2-1, with 8 bases fitting TRBD2. Germline V gives CDR1 SGHTA, CDR2 FQGTGA. The CDR3 covers 12 residues. V shed 5 bases and J 9 bases; nucleotides not matched to a gene: 3. CDR3 sequence (DNA): TGTGCCAGCAGCCCCGGGGGGGTTGAGCAGTTCTTC. Its protein is CASSPGGVEQFF.

Relative to its sample, this clonotype is medium-sized. This chain joins TRBV10-2 and TRBJ2-3; tentatively, D is TRBD2 (7 bases). The CDR3 extends over 16 amino acids. V lost 0 bases to trimming and J lost 4 bases, with 14 bases between them. Germline lookup yields CDR1 WSHSY and CDR2 SAAADI. The CDR3: CASSESGRGGPDTQYF. In DNA form, the CDR3 reads TGCGCCAGCAGTGAGTCGGGCAGGGGAGGGCCAGATACGCAGTATTTT.

This chain uses TRBV4-1 with TRBJ2-1, with TRBD2 matching 13 bases. In germline, CDR1 is MGHRA, CDR2 YSYEKL. After removal of 4 bases from V and 7 bases from J, the junction contained 7 bases not matched to a gene. The CDR3 sequence is 16 residues long. The CDR3 spells CASSRYGTSGKNEQFF. Written as DNA, the CDR3 is TGCGCCAGCAGCCGTTACGGGACTAGCGGGAAAAATGAGCAGTTCTTC.

In its sample, this clonotype was seen many times. The J gene is TRBJ2-1, the V gene TRBV30; TRBD2 is a possible D gene (5 bases). The CDR3 spans 13 residues. V was shortened by 2 bases and J by 6 bases, with 11 bases between the two germline ends. Germline loops: CDR1 GTSNPN, CDR2 SVGIG (reference sequence). DNA of the CDR3: TGTGCCTGGAGTTCGCTAGCAGGCAATGAGCAGTTCTTC. Translated: CAWSSLAGNEQFF.

This clonotype was counted a few times. V gene TRBV20-1 combines with J gene TRBJ2-7; D remains unclear. With 4 bases removed from V and 3 bases from J, the gap between germline ends came to 10 bases. The germline CDR1 and CDR2 sequences are DFQATT and SNEGSKA (reference sequence). This CDR3 spans 12 amino acids. CDR3 bases: TGCAGTGCTATCAAGGGATACTACGAGCAGTACTTC. Protein product: CSAIKGYYEQYF.

This clonotype has a count of ten or more. This chain links TRBV11-1 with TRBJ1-5; no reliable D call. The V and J ends lost 2 bases and 6 bases respectively, with 5 bases between them. This CDR3 contains 12 residues. Per germline, CDR1 SGHAT and CDR2 FQDESV (reference sequence). CDR3 DNA sequence: TGTGCCAGCAGCTTATGGCCTCAGCCCCAGCATTTT. Protein product: CASSLWPQPQHF.

This clonotype was seen ten or more times. The V call is TRBV6-6, the J call TRBJ2-5; 7 nucleotides match TRBD2. Trimming removed 0 bases from V and 5 bases from J; junction bases left unmatched: 15. The CDR3 has 18 residues. Germline CDR1 is MNHNY and CDR2 is SVGAGI (reference sequence). Here the CDR3 DNA reads TGTGCCAGCAGTTACTCGAGTATAGCGGGCCAACTGGGGGAGACCCAGTACTTC. As protein: CASSYSSIAGQLGETQYF.

This chain connects TRBV28 to TRBJ2-6; D is possibly TRBD1 or TRBD2 (5 bases each). This CDR3 spans 16 amino acids. Trimming took 7 bases from V and 0 from J, leaving 13 bases between them. CDR1 MDHEN and CDR2 SYDVKM come from the germline V gene. For the CDR3, the DNA is TGTGCCAGCACCGGGACGGGGAGCTCTGGGGCCAACGTCCTGACTTTC. Translation: CASTGTGSSGANVLTF.

This clonotype was seen ten or more times. The chain carries TRBV10-3 and TRBJ2-3; no clear D. The CDR3 covers 13 residues. Trimming removed 4 bases from V and 3 bases from J, with 8 bases in between. Germline V CDR1 and CDR2: ENHRY, SYGVKD. CDR3: CAISVQKTDTQYF. CDR3 in DNA: TGTGCCATCAGTGTCCAGAAGACAGATACGCAGTATTTT.

V and J are TRBV5-4 and TRBJ2-3; no clear D. Between the trimmed V and J ends, which lost 0 bases and 3 bases, there was a span of 8 bases. Germline CDR1 is SGHNT and CDR2 is YYREEE (reference sequence). The CDR3 sequence is 14 residues long. CDR3 in DNA: TGTGCCAGCAGCTTGGTAACAGAGACAGATACGCAGTATTTT. It is translated as CASSLVTETDTQYF.

This clonotype appeared many times. The gene calls are TRBV7-9 and TRBJ2-3, with a possible D match to TRBD2 (5 bases). CDR3 length: 15 amino acids. The V end lost 1 base, the J end lost 4 bases, and 12 bases lay between the germline ends. CDR1 is SEHNR and CDR2 is FQNEAQ in the germline V gene (reference sequence). Here the CDR3 reads CASSLGSLRADTQYF. CDR3 nucleotide sequence: TGTGCCAGCAGCTTAGGAAGCTTGAGGGCAGATACGCAGTATTTT.

This clonotype was counted many times. The J gene is TRBJ2-3, the V gene TRBV5-4, with D perhaps given as TRBD1 or TRBD2 (5 bases each). V was trimmed by 1 base and J by 4 bases, leaving 10 bases between them. CDR1 and CDR2 from the germline V gene are SGHNT and YYREEE (reference sequence). This CDR3 region has 14 residues. CDR3 region: CASSLHVGADTQYF. For the CDR3, the DNA is TGTGCCAGCAGCTTGCACGTGGGGGCAGATACGCAGTATTTT.